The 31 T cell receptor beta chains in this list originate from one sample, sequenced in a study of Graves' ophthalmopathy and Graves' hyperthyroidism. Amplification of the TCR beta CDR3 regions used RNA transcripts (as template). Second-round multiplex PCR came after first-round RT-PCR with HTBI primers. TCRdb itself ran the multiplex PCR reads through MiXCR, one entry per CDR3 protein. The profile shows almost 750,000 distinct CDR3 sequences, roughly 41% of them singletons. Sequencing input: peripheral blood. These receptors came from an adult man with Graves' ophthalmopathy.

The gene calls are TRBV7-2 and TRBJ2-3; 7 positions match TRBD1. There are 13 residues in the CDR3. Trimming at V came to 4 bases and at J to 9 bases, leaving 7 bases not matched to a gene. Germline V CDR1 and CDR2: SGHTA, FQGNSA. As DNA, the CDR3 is TGTGCCAGCAGCTCTCAGGGGGAGACAACGCAGTATTTT. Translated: CASSSQGETTQYF.

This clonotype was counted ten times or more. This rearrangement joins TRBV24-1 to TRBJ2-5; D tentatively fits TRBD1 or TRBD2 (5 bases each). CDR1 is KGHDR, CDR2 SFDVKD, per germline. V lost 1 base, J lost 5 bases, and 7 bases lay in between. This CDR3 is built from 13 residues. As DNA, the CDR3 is TGTGCCACCAGTGATTTCGGGGACGAGACCCAGTACTTC. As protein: CATSDFGDETQYF.

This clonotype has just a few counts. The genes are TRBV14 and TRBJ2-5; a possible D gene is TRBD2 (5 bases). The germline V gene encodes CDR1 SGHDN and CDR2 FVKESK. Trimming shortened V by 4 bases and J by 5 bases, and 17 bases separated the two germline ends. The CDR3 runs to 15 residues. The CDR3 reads CASSRRTRFWETQYF. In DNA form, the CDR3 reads TGTGCCAGCAGCCGAAGAACTAGGTTCTGGGAGACCCAGTACTTC.

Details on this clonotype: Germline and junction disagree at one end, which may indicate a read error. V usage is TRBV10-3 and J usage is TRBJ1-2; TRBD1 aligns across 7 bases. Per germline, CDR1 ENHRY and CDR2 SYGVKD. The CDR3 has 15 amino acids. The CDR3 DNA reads TGTGCCAGCAGTTACGGGGAGGGGGCGTTGGATGGCTACACCTTC. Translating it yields CASSYGEGALDGYTF.

Here the CDR3 reads CASRTTLYGYTF. In DNA form, the CDR3 reads TGTGCCAGCAGGACCACACTCTATGGCTACACCTTC. V is TRBV25-1 and J is TRBJ1-2; no clear D. Germline V CDR1 and CDR2: MGHDK, SYGVNS. The CDR3 is made up of 12 amino acids. V lost 6 bases, J lost 4 bases, and 9 bases lay in between.

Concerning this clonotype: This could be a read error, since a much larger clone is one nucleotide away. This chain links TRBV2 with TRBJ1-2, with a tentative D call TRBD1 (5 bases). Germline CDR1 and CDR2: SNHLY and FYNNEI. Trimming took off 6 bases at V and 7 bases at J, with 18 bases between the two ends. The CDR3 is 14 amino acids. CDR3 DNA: TGTGCCAGCAGAGATGGGGGTGGAAGCTGTGGCTACACCTTC. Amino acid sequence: CASRDGGGSCGYTF.

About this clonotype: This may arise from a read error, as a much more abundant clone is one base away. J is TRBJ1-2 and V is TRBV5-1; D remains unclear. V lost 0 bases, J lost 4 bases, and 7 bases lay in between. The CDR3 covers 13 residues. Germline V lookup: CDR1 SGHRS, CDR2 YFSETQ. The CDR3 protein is CASSLDKTYGYTF. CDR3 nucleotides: TGCGCCAGCAGCTTGGACAAGACCTATGGCTACACCTTC.

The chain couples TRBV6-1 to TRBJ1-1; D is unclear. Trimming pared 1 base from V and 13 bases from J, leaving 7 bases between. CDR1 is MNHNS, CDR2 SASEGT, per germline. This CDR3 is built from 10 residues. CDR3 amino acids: CASSEGRGFF. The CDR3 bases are TGTGCCAGCAGTGAAGGAAGAGGTTTCTTT.

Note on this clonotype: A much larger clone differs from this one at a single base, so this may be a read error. The CDR3 sequence: CASSLTGGRPYEQYF. The CDR3 coding sequence is TGTGCCAGCAGCTTGACGGGGGGCCGTCCCTACGAGCAGTACTTC. The genes are TRBV7-2 and TRBJ2-7; maybe TRBD2 (7 bases). CDR3 size: 15 residues. From germline, CDR1 is SGHTA and CDR2 FQGNSA. Trimming pared 3 bases from V and 2 bases from J, leaving 14 bases between.

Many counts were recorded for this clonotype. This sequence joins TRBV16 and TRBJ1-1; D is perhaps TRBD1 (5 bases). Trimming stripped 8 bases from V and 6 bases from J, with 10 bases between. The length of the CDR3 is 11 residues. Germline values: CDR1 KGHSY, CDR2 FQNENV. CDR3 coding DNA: TGTGCCAGCGCGCTGGGGCCTGAAGCTTTCTTT. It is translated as CASALGPEAFF.

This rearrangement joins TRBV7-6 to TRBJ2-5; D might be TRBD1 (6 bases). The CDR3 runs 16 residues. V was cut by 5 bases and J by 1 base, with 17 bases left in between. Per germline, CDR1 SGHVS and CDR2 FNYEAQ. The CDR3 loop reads CASSQGTTTSQETQYF. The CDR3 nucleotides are TGTGCCAGCAGCCAGGGGACAACCACGAGCCAAGAGACCCAGTACTTC.

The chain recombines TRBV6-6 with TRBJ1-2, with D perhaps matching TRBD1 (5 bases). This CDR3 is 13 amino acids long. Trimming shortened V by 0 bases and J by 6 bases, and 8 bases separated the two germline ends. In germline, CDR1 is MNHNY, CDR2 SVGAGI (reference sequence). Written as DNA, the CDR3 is TGTGCCAGCAGTTACTCGGGAGGGGATGGCTACACCTTC. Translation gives CASSYSGGDGYTF.

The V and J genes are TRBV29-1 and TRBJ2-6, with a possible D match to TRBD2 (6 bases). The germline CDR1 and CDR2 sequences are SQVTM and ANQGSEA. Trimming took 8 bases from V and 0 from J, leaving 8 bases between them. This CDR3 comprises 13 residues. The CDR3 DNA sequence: TGCAGCTTGGGAGGCTCTGGGGCCAACGTCCTGACTTTC. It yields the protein CSLGGSGANVLTF.

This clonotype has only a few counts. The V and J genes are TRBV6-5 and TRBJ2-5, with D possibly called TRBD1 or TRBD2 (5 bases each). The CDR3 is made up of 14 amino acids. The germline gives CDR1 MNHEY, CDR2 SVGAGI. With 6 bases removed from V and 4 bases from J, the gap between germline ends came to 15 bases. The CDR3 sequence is CASSNPRGGETQYF. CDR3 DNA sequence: TGTGCCAGCAGCAATCCCCGGGGCGGAGAGACCCAGTACTTC.

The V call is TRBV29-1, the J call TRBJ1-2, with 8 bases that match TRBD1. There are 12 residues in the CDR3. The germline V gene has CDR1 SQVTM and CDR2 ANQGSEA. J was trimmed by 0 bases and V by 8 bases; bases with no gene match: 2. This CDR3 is CSWTGPNYGYTF. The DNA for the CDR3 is TGCAGCTGGACAGGGCCTAACTATGGCTACACCTTC. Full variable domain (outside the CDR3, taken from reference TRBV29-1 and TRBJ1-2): SAVISQKPSRDICQRGTSLTIQCQVDSQVTMMFWYRQQPGQSLTLIATANQGSEATYESGFVIDKFPISRPNLTFSTLTVSNMSPEDSSIYLCSWTGPNYGYTFGSGTRLTVV.

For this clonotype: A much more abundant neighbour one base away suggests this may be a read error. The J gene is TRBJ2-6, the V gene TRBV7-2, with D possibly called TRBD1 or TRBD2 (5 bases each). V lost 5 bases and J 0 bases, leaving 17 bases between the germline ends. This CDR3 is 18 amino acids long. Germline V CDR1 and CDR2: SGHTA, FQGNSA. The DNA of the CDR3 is TGTGCCAGCAGCCCAGGGCTCAGGAGGAGCTCTGGGGCCAACGTCCTGACTTTC. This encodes CASSPGLRRSSGANVLTF.

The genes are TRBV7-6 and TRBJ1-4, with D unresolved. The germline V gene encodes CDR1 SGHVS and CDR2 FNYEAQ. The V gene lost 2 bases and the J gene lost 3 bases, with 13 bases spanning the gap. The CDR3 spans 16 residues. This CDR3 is CASSLIAGEPNEKLFF. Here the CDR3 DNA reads TGTGCCAGCAGCTTAATAGCCGGGGAGCCTAATGAAAAACTGTTTTTT. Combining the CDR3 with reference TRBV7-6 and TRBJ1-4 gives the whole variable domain GAGVSQSPRYKVTKRGQDVALRCDPISGHVSLYWYRQALGQGPEFLTYFNYEAQQDKSGLPNDRFSAERPEGSISTLTIQRTEQRDSAMYRCASSLIAGEPNEKLFFGSGTQLSVL.

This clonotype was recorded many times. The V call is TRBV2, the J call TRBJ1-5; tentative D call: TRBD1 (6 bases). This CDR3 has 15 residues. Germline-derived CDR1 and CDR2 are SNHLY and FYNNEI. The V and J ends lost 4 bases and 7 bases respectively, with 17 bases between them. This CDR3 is CASSGSGTLRQPQHF. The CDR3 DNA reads TGTGCCAGCAGTGGATCCGGGACACTTAGACAGCCCCAGCATTTT.

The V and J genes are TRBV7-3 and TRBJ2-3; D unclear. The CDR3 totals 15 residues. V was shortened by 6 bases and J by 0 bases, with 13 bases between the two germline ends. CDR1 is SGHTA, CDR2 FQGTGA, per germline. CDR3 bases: TGTGCCAGCAGAAGGATAGGGCCCAGCACAGATACGCAGTATTTT. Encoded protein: CASRRIGPSTDTQYF. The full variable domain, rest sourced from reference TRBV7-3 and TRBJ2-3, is GAGVSQTPSNKVTEKGKYVELRCDPISGHTALYWYRQSLGQGPEFLIYFQGTGAADDSGLPNDRFFAVRPEGSVSTLKIQRTERGDSAVYLCASRRIGPSTDTQYFGPGTRLTVL.

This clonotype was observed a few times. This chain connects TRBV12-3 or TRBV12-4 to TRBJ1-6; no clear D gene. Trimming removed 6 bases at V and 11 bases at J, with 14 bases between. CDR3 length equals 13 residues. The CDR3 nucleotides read TGTGCCAGCAGCTTGAAGGCCAGAACACCCCTCCACTTT. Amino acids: CASSLKARTPLHF.

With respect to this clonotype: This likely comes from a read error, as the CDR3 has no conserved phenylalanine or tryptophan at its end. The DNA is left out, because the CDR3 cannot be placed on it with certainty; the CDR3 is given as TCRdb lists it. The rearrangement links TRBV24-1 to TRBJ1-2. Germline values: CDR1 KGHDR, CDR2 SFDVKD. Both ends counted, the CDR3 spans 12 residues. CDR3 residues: CATSDSVWGHTS.

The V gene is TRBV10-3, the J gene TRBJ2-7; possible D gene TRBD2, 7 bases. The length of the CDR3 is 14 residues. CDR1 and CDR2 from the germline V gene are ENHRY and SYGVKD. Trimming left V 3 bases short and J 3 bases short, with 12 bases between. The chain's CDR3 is CAISDGGLFYEQYF. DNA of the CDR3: TGTGCCATCAGTGACGGGGGGCTTTTCTACGAGCAGTACTTC.

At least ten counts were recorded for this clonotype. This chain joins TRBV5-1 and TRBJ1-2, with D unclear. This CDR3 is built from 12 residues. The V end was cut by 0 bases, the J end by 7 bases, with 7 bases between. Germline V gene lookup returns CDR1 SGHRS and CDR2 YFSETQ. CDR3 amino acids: CASSLAGTGYTF. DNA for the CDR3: TGCGCCAGCAGCTTGGCGGGTACTGGCTACACCTTC.

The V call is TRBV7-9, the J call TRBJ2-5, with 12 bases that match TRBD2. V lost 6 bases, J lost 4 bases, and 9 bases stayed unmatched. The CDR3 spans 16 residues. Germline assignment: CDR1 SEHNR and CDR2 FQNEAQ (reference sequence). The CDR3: CASSTASGGASETQYF. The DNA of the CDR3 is TGTGCCAGCAGTACGGCTAGCGGGGGGGCCTCAGAGACCCAGTACTTC. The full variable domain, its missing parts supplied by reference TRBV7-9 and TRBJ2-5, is DTGVSQNPRHKITKRGQNVTFRCDPISEHNRLYWYRQTLGQGPEFLTYFQNEAQLEKSRLLSDRFSAERPKGSFSTLEIQRTEQGDSAMYLCASSTASGGASETQYFGPGTRLLVL.

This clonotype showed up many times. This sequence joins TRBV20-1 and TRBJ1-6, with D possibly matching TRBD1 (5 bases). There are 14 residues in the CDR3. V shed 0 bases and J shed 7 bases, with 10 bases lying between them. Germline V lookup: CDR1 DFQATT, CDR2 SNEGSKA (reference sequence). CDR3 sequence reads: CSARDRVINSPLHF. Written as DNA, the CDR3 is TGCAGTGCTAGAGACAGGGTTATCAATTCACCCCTCCACTTT.

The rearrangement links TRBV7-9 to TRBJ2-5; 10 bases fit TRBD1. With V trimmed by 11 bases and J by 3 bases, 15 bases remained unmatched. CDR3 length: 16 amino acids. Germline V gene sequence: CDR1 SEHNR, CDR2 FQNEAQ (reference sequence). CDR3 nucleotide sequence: TGTGCCTGGAGTGTACCCAAGGACAGGGGGGAAGAGACCCAGTACTTC. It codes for CAWSVPKDRGEETQYF.

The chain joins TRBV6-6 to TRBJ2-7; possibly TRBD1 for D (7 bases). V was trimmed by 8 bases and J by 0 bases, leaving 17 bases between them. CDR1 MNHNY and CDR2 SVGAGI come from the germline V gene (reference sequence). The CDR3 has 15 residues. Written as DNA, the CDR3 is TGTGCCAGCGCCCAGGGGGGCCCGAGCTCCTACGAGCAGTACTTC. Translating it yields CASAQGGPSSYEQYF.

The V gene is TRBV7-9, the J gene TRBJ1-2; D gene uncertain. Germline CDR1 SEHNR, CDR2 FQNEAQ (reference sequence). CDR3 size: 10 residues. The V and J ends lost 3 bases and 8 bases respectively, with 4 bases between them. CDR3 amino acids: CASSLRGYTF. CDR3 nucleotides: TGTGCCAGCAGCTTGCGGGGCTACACCTTC.

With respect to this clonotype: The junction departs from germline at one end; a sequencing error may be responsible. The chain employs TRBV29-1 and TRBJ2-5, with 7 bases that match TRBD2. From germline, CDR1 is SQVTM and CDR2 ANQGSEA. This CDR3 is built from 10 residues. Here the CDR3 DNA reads TGCAGCGTTGAAGTGGGGGGGAGCTTCTTC. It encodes CSVEVGGSFF.

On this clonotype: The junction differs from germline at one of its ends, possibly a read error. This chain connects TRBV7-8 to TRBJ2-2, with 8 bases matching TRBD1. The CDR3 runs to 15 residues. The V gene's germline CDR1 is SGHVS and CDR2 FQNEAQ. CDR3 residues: CASSQGAQGNGELFF. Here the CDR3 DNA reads TGCGCCAGCAGCCAGGGGGCGCAGGGTAACGGGGAGCTGTTTTTT.

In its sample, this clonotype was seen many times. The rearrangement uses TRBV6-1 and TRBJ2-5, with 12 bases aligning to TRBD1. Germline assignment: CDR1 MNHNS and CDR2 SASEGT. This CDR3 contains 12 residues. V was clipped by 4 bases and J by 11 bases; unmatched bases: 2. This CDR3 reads CASSGGQGAQYF. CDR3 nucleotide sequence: TGTGCCAGCAGTGGGGGACAGGGGGCGCAGTACTTC.